The next 18 T cell receptor beta chains were all read from a single sample in a study of sequential checkpoint blockade in melanoma. Described treatment: randomized to nivolumab then ipilimumab (arm A) or the reverse (arm B). The data were produced by immunoSEQ multiplex PCR, yet TCRdb's version contains in-frame clones alone and is incomplete. Here the sample spans around 4,000 clones, roughly 25% being singletons. The sequencing used tumor tissue (inferred from file names), collected from a patient given nivolumab and ipilimumab in sequence. These receptors were taken from a human donor with melanoma.

The rearrangement links TRBV5-1 to TRBJ1-2; 7 nucleotides align to TRBD1. The CDR3 totals 16 residues. V dropped 3 bases and J dropped 2; count of bases not matched to a gene: 10. Germline-derived CDR1 and CDR2 are SGHRS and YFSETQ. CDR3 protein: CASSWDTGAFNYGYTF. The CDR3 DNA reads as TGCGCCAGCAGCTGGGATACAGGGGCCTTCAACTATGGCTACACCTTC.

This clone was picked up a small number of times. This chain connects TRBV9 to TRBJ2-7, with D tentatively TRBD1 (5 bases). This CDR3 has 13 amino acids. V shed 4 bases and J shed 5 bases, with 13 bases lying between them. Germline loops: CDR1 SGDLS, CDR2 YYNGEE. The CDR3 is CASSPQGFNEQYF. The CDR3 DNA reads TGTGCCAGCAGCCCTCAGGGTTTCAACGAGCAGTACTTC.

This clone showed up just a few times. This chain links TRBV6-8 with TRBJ2-3; the D is unclear. With 0 bases removed from V and 2 bases from J, the gap between germline ends came to 15 bases. Germline CDR1 and CDR2: MNHGY and SAAAGT. This CDR3 is 17 amino acids long. CDR3 DNA: TGTGCCAGCAGTTACTCGATTCTGCTAGAATTCACAGATACGCAGTATTTT. This sequence encodes CASSYSILLEFTDTQYF.

This clone is labeled as medium-sized. The chain carries TRBV6-8 and TRBJ1-1, with TRBD1 identical over 11 bases. Unmatched junction bases numbered 5, after V lost 6 bases and J lost 8 bases. From germline, CDR1 is MNHGY and CDR2 SAAAGT. This CDR3 is 13 amino acids long. The CDR3 sequence is CASRPGQGGEAFF. The CDR3 DNA reads as TGTGCCAGCAGACCGGGACAGGGGGGGGAAGCTTTCTTT.

The V and J genes are TRBV6-8 and TRBJ2-1; 9 bases are shared with TRBD2. Trimming cost V 5 bases and J 4 bases; bases outside gene matches: 3. CDR3 length equals 14 residues. The V gene's germline CDR1 is MNHGY and CDR2 SAAAGT. CDR3 sequence reads: CASSERGDYNEQFF. The CDR3 region has the DNA TGTGCCAGCAGTGAGCGGGGGGATTACAATGAGCAGTTCTTC.

By share of the sample, this clone is medium-sized. Other DNA sequences in this specimen translate into the identical CDR3. The chain is built from TRBV9 and TRBJ2-5, with D hard to call. The CDR3 is 14 residues long. CDR1 is SGDLS and CDR2 is YYNGEE in the germline V gene. Trimming pared 0 bases from V and 3 bases from J, leaving 9 bases between. For the CDR3, the DNA is TGTGCCAGCAGCGTAGGCTTGGGGAAAGAGACCCAGTACTTC. Translating gives CASSVGLGKETQYF.

The chain combines TRBV10-2 with TRBJ1-6; D unresolved. The CDR3 has 12 residues. CDR1 is WSHSY, CDR2 SAAADI, per germline. V lost 8 bases, J lost 10 bases, and 12 bases lay in between. The CDR3 spells CASEQCYSPLHF. As DNA, the CDR3 is TGCGCCAGCGAACAGTGTTACTCACCCCTCCACTTT.

V usage is TRBV29-1 and J usage is TRBJ1-4; possibly TRBD1 for D (6 bases). Trimming shortened V by 4 bases and J by 3 bases, and 12 bases separated the two germline ends. The CDR3 runs to 14 residues. Germline V lookup: CDR1 SQVTM, CDR2 ANQGSEA. This chain's CDR3 is CSVGDTLANEKLFF. The CDR3 DNA follows: TGCAGCGTTGGGGACACCCTCGCTAATGAAAAACTGTTTTTT.

This clone was counted only a few times. This rearrangement joins TRBV1 to TRBJ2-7; the table's D gene call, TRBD1, was not cross checked with the DNA. TRBV1 is described as a pseudogene. CDR3 size: 17 residues. Here the CDR3 DNA reads TGCACCAGCACCCCCAAGGGACAGGGGCCTATCTCCTACGAGCAGTACTTC. Amino acid sequence: CTSTPKGQGPISYEQYF.

By share, this clone counts as medium-sized. This sequence joins TRBV6-8 and TRBJ2-3; D remains ambiguous. CDR3 length: 15 amino acids. CDR1 is MNHGY, CDR2 SAAAGT, per germline. V dropped 3 bases and J dropped 3 bases, with 13 bases sitting between them. Here the CDR3 reads CASSYSQRETDTQYF. The CDR3, as DNA: TGTGCCAGCAGTTATTCCCAGCGTGAGACAGATACGCAGTATTTT.

The V call is TRBV16, the J call TRBJ2-5; perhaps TRBD2 as D (6 bases). The CDR3 contains 14 residues. V was cut by 4 bases and J by 4 bases, with 13 bases left in between. Germline V gene sequence: CDR1 KGHSY, CDR2 FQNENV. CDR3 residues: CASSLGNGGETQYF. The CDR3, as DNA: TGTGCCAGCAGCCTAGGGAACGGGGGAGAGACCCAGTACTTC.

This clone was seen many times. The rearrangement links TRBV11-3 to TRBJ1-2, with 8 bases matching TRBD1. The junction had 7 bases not matched to a gene; V was cut back by 5 bases and J by 2 bases. CDR3 length: 15 amino acids. Germline CDR1 reads SGHNT; CDR2 reads YENEEA. The CDR3 region is CASSPGTGGNYGYTF. The CDR3 DNA is TGTGCCAGCAGCCCCGGGACAGGAGGGAACTATGGCTACACCTTC.

The chain links TRBV6-8 to TRBJ1-4, with D possibly TRBD1 on 5 matching bases. Trimming left V 2 bases short and J 8 bases short, with 9 bases between. Germline values: CDR1 MNHGY, CDR2 SAAAGT. There are 13 residues in the CDR3. The CDR3 is CASSYQGGEKLFF. CDR3 nucleotide sequence: TGTGCCAGCAGTTACCAGGGAGGCGAAAAACTGTTTTTT.

The chain has TRBV18 and TRBJ2-5, with 9 nucleotides matching TRBD1. J lost 5 bases, V lost 3 bases, and 7 bases had no gene match. CDR3 length: 15 residues. Germline CDR1 reads KGHSH; CDR2 reads LQKENI. The CDR3 DNA follows: TGTGCCAGCTCACCGTCGGACAGGGGAAGCGAGACCCAGTACTTC. Residues: CASSPSDRGSETQYF.

V is TRBV5-1 and J is TRBJ2-7, with a possible D match to TRBD2 (5 bases). The V end was cut by 2 bases, the J end by 5 bases, with 14 bases between. The germline gives CDR1 SGHRS, CDR2 YFSETQ. The CDR3 is made up of 14 amino acids. The CDR3 spells CASSFSGNVDEQYF. Written as DNA, the CDR3 is TGCGCCAGCAGCTTTTCGGGGAACGTGGACGAGCAGTACTTC.

The rearrangement uses TRBV5-1 and TRBJ2-1; D may be TRBD2 (5 bases). Germline CDR1 reads SGHRS; CDR2 reads YFSETQ. This CDR3 is built from 15 residues. The V and J ends lost 4 bases and 1 base respectively, with 12 bases between them. This chain's CDR3 is CASSEARGSYNEQFF. CDR3 nucleotide sequence: TGCGCCAGCAGCGAAGCAAGAGGGTCCTACAATGAGCAGTTCTTC.

The chain joins TRBV5-1 to TRBJ2-5, with 8 bases lining up with TRBD2. Germline V CDR1 and CDR2: SGHRS, YFSETQ. The CDR3 contains 14 residues. V shed 0 bases, J shed 2 bases, and the junction held 0 bases outside the gene matches. The DNA for the CDR3 is TGCGCCAGCAGCTTGGCGGGGGGGCAAGAGACCCAGTACTTC. This codes for CASSLAGGQETQYF.

This clone rates as medium-sized (0.01 to 0.1%). The chain links TRBV11-3 to TRBJ2-2; 7 bases are shared with TRBD1. This CDR3 has 15 residues. With 2 bases clipped from V and 1 base from J, the junction kept 1 base outside the gene matches. Germline lookup yields CDR1 SGHNT and CDR2 YENEEA. CDR3 nucleotides: TGTGCCAGCAGCTTAAGGACAGGGAACACCGGGGAGCTGTTTTTT. Translating it yields CASSLRTGNTGELFF.